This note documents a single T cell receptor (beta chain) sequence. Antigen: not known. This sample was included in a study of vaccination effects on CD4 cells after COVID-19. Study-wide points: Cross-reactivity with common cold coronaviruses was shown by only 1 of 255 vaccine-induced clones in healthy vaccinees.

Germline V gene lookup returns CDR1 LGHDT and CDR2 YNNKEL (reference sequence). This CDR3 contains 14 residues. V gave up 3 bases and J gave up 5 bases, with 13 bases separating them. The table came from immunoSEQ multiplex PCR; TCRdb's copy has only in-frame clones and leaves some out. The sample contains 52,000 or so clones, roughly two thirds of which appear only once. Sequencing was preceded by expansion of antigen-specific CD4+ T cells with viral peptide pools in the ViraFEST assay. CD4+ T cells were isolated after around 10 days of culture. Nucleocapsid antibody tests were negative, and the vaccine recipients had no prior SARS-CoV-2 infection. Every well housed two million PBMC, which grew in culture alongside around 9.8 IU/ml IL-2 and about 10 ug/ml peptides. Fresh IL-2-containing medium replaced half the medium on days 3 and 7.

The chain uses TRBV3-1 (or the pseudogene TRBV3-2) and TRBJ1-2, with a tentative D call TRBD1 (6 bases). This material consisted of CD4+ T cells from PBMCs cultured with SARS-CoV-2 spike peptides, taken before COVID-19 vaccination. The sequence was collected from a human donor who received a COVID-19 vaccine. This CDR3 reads CASSQRGSRYGYTF. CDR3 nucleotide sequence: TGTGCCAGCAGCCAGAGGGGGAGTAGGTATGGCTACACCTTC.